A selection of T cell receptor beta chains follows, all from one sample in a study of blood T cell repertoires in COVID-19. TCRdb's copy holds only in-frame clones and misses some; the assay was immunoSEQ multiplex PCR. Seen here are 67,000 or so clones, roughly 77% observed once, and the top ten hold roughly 0.83%. Sequenced material: peripheral blood. These TCRs come from a woman in her 70s with acute or convalescent COVID-19. The conserved cysteine and the conserved F or W are not part of the CDR3 here.

TRBV4-3 ASSQGLAGELETQY
TRBV3-1/TRBV3-2 ASSQDIPGTVMNTEAF
TRBV15 ATSRAFPGISGRDSADTQY
TRBV18 ASSPKGQVEPGELF
TRBV19 ASKEQGATEAF
TRBV10-3 ATGTGPNEQF
TRBV5-1 ASSLVGDQETQY
TRBV7-8 ASSSTRAGEAF
TRBV6-5 ASRRQGASTDTQY
TRBV9 ASSVGYGPETQY
TRBV3-1/TRBV3-2 ASSQVVRNEQF
TRBV7-3 ASSNGLARGEQY
TRBV7-6 ASSFGGGFSHNEQF
TRBV3-1/TRBV3-2 ASSRDSNTGELF
TRBV19 ASSIGTVMLDGYT
TRBV7-2 ASSLTRLAGRGEQY
TRBV7-2 ASSSISPGLDEQY
TRBV7-9 ASSRGSYEQY
TRBV7-9 ASSWTSGSSSTDTQY
TRBV6-1 ASSGSTGGSRDGYT
TRBV28 ASSSVGPYNEQF
TRBV19 ASKVATNTGELF
TRBV7-9 ASSTQDGLNSPLH
TRBV27 ASRIHGTPWSASGANVLT
TRBV9 ASSVAGLAGTDTQY